These T cell receptor beta chains were read from a single sample in a study of blood T cell repertoires in COVID-19. The method was immunoSEQ multiplex PCR; TCRdb's version includes in-frame clones alone and lacks a portion of them. The repertoire holds fewer than 200,000 clones, with about 72% as singletons. Sequencing input: PBMCs or T cells enriched from blood (not recorded which). These receptors originate from a woman between 50 and 59 years old who had recovered from COVID-19. Both conserved end residues are part of each CDR3. The order of the fields is V gene, clone size, D gene, J gene, CDR3 DNA, CDR3 protein. D genes are given only for firm matches. The size entry is marked missing in some rows and otherwise reads once, few, many or a size class.

TRBV3-1/TRBV3-2	.	TRBD1	TRBJ2-1	TGTGCCAGCAGCCAACCGGGACAGGACCACAATGAGCAGTTCTTC	CASSQPGQDHNEQFF
TRBV18	once	TRBD1	TRBJ2-7	TGTGCCAGCTCACCTAGGGACAGCACCTACGAGCAGTACTTC	CASSPRDSTYEQYF
TRBV28	.	.	TRBJ1-1	TGTGCCAGCAGTTTACAGAGTGCGGGCACTGAAGCTTTCTTT	CASSLQSAGTEAFF
TRBV28	.	.	TRBJ2-2	TGTGCCAGCAGCCCCCGCGCGGGTAGAGCGAACACCGGGGAGCTGTTTTTT	CASSPRAGRANTGELFF
TRBV6-2/TRBV6-3	few	.	TRBJ2-7	TGTGCCAGCAGTCATTCCTACGAGCAGTACTTC	CASSHSYEQYF
TRBV3-1/TRBV3-2	.	.	TRBJ2-7	TGTGCCAGCAGCCAAGAGCCGGCGGGGGAGCAGTACTTC	CASSQEPAGEQYF
TRBV28	.	TRBD1	TRBJ1-1	TGTGCCAGCAGTCCCGTGGACAGGGAGAACACTGAAGCTTTCTTT	CASSPVDRENTEAFF
TRBV28	once	.	TRBJ2-7	TGTGCCAGCACAGGTTGGGCAGGAAAGTACTCCTACGAGCAGTACTTC	CASTGWAGKYSYEQYF
TRBV28	.	TRBD1	TRBJ1-5	TGTGCCAGCAGTTTATCCCAGGGGGCTAGCGAGGCCCAGCATTTT	CASSLSQGASEAQHF
TRBV3-1/TRBV3-2	few	TRBD1	TRBJ1-6	TGTGCCAGCAGCCAAGAAGACAGGGCCAGGTCACCCCTCCACTTT	CASSQEDRARSPLHF
TRBV18	.	.	TRBJ2-7	TGTGCCAGCTCACTGGCAGGGGTCACCTACGAGCAGTACTTC	CASSLAGVTYEQYF
TRBV18	.	TRBD2	TRBJ2-7	TGTGCCAGCTCACCTGCAGCGGGGTCCTACGAGCAGTACTTC	CASSPAAGSYEQYF
TRBV3-1/TRBV3-2	.	.	TRBJ2-6	TGTGCCAGCAGCCCGACACTCCTGACCTCTGGGGCCAACGTCCTGACTTTC	CASSPTLLTSGANVLTF
TRBV9	once	TRBD1	TRBJ1-5	TGTGCCAGCAGCACCCGACAGGGAGGTGGGCCCCAGCATTTT	CASSTRQGGGPQHF
TRBV2	.	TRBD1	TRBJ2-1	TGTGCCAGCATTGGACAGGGGGAAAATGAGCAGTTCTTC	CASIGQGENEQFF
TRBV5-1	.	.	TRBJ2-3	TGCGCCAGCAGGGGACTCTGGGGCACAGATACGCAGTATTTT	CASRGLWGTDTQYF
TRBV7-3	.	TRBD1	TRBJ1-1	TGTGCCAGCAGCATGACAGGGTCCGCTGAAGCTTTCTTT	CASSMTGSAEAFF
TRBV7-3	.	.	TRBJ2-2	TGTGCCAGCAGCTTAAGCCGGCAGGCCACCGGGGAGCTGTTTTTT	CASSLSRQATGELFF
TRBV7-2	once	TRBD2	TRBJ2-2	TGTGCCAGCAGCTTAGTAGGACTAGCGGGGCAAAATGGCGGGGAGCTGTTTTTT	CASSLVGLAGQNGGELFF
TRBV5-6	.	TRBD2	TRBJ2-7	TGTGCCAGCAGACCCGCGGGAGGGAGAGTCGAGCAGTACTTC	CASRPAGGRVEQYF
TRBV7-2	.	.	TRBJ1-6	TGTGCCAGCAGCCTCGGACAGTTGCGCTCACCCCTCCACTTT	CASSLGQLRSPLHF
TRBV18	.	TRBD2	TRBJ2-5	TGTGCCAGCTCACCTACACGGGAGGGCCAATACTTC	CASSPTREGQYF
TRBV9	.	TRBD1	TRBJ2-2	TGTGCCAGCAGCGGTAGACAGGGTGCCGGGGAGCTGTTTTTT	CASSGRQGAGELFF
TRBV28	.	.	TRBJ2-3	TGTGCCAGTCGGCGGGCAGATACGCAGTATTTT	CASRRADTQYF
TRBV5-5	once	.	TRBJ1-3	TGTGCCAGCAGCCGTATATTACAGGGCACCGGAAACACCATATATTTT	CASSRILQGTGNTIYF
TRBV18	.	TRBD1	TRBJ2-3	TGTGCCAGCTCACCGGGGACAGGGATTGCAGATACGCAGTATTTT	CASSPGTGIADTQYF
TRBV28	.	.	TRBJ1-4	TGTGCCAGCAGTTTCGTGGGACTGTCCGTAGCAACTAATGAAAAACTGTTTTTT	CASSFVGLSVATNEKLFF
TRBV7-2	few	.	TRBJ1-1	TGTGCCAGCAGCCAGGACAGGAACACTGAAGCTTTCTTT	CASSQDRNTEAFF
TRBV30	.	TRBD2	TRBJ2-7	TGTGCCTGGAGGCCTAGGGGACTATCCTACGAGCAGTACTTC	CAWRPRGLSYEQYF
TRBV11-2	few	.	TRBJ1-2	TGTGCCAGCAGCTTAGTCCGGGAAGGCTATGGCTACACCTTC	CASSLVREGYGYTF
TRBV4-1	.	.	TRBJ1-5	TGCGCCAGCAGCCCCCGGGAGGGTCGGGGCAATCAGCCCCAGCATTTT	CASSPREGRGNQPQHF
TRBV9	.	.	TRBJ2-3	TGTGCCAGCAGCGTAGGGCCGGGGAGCACAGATACGCAGTATTTT	CASSVGPGSTDTQYF
TRBV28	.	.	TRBJ1-1	TGTGCCAGCAGTTCCCCCCTACGCCCTGAAGCTTTCTTT	CASSSPLRPEAFF
TRBV6-1	.	TRBD2	TRBJ2-1	TGTGCCAGCAGTGACGGGACTAGCGGACTCCAGTACAATGAGCAGTTCTTC	CASSDGTSGLQYNEQFF
TRBV5-1	once	TRBD1	TRBJ2-7	TGCGCCAGCAGCCGGACAGGGTACGAGCAGTACTTC	CASSRTGYEQYF
TRBV19	few	TRBD2	TRBJ2-1	TGTGCCAGTAGTATTTGGGCTAGCGGCCGGAATGAGCAGTTCTTC	CASSIWASGRNEQFF
TRBV6-2/TRBV6-3	.	.	TRBJ1-5	TGTGCCAGCAGTATAGGGGCGGGATATCAGCCCCAGCATTTT	CASSIGAGYQPQHF